The 16 T cell receptor beta chains below come from one sample, sequenced in a study of glioma-infiltrating T cells after dendritic cell vaccination. Profiling relied on immunoSEQ multiplex PCR, and the TCRdb table lists in-frame clones only, not all of them. Among tens of thousands of clones listed, approximately 80% were seen once. The sequencing here drew on blood, taken before dendritic cell vaccination. These receptors all come from a human donor with glioblastoma.

The gene calls are TRBV5-6 and TRBJ2-5, with 8 positions matching TRBD1. From germline, CDR1 is SGHDT and CDR2 YYEEEE. Unmatched junction bases numbered 8, after V lost 4 bases and J lost 0 bases. This CDR3 spans 16 amino acids. CDR3 nucleotides: TGTGCCAGCAGCGCCGGACAGGGACAGTACCAAGAGACCCAGTACTTC. Translating gives CASSAGQGQYQETQYF.

The rearrangement links TRBV5-1 to TRBJ2-7; tentatively, D is TRBD2 (6 bases). Germline lookup yields CDR1 SGHRS and CDR2 YFSETQ. V lost 3 bases and J lost 7, with 14 bases in between. This CDR3 contains 13 residues. The CDR3 region has the DNA TGCGCCAGCAGCTCCGGGACTGGCTATGAGCAGTACTTC. It encodes CASSSGTGYEQYF.

This clone was recorded only once. The DNA for the CDR3 is TGCAGCGTTGGGCCCGCGATGATATCGGGTGCGGCAAGCTACACCTTC. Amino acid sequence: CSVGPAMISGAASYTF. This chain joins TRBV29-1 and TRBJ1-2; D remains ambiguous. Deletions cut 4 bases from V and 9 bases from J, with 27 bases between. The CDR3 covers 16 residues. CDR1 and CDR2 (germline): SQVTM, ANQGSEA. Full variable domain (missing parts from reference TRBV29-1 and TRBJ1-2): SAVISQKPSRDICQRGTSLTIQCQVDSQVTMMFWYRQQPGQSLTLIATANQGSEATYESGFVIDKFPISRPNLTFSTLTVSNMSPEDSSIYLCSVGPAMISGAASYTFGSGTRLTVV.

The genes are TRBV7-9 and TRBJ2-3, with 12 bases aligning to TRBD2. J was trimmed by 6 bases and V by 1 base; bases with no gene match: 5. In germline, CDR1 is SEHNR, CDR2 FQNEAQ (reference sequence). The length of the CDR3 is 16 residues. The CDR3 nucleotides are TGTGCCAGCAGCTTAGATACTAGCGGGAGGAAGGATACGCAGTATTTT. Encoded protein: CASSLDTSGRKDTQYF.

V gene TRBV25-1 combines with J gene TRBJ1-4; tentatively, D is TRBD1 (6 bases). The ends were cut back, 4 bases at V and 11 bases at J, with 20 bases in the middle. Germline CDR1 reads MGHDK; CDR2 reads SYGVNS. The CDR3 covers 15 residues. The CDR3 is CASSGTTGTPGKLFF. CDR3 DNA: TGTGCCAGCAGTGGAACCACCGGGACACCGGGGAAACTGTTTTTT. The full variable domain, with the rest looked up from reference TRBV25-1 and TRBJ1-4, is EADIYQTPRYLVIGTGKKITLECSQTMGHDKMYWYQQDPGMELHLIHYSYGVNSTEKGDLSSESTVSRIRTEHFPLTLESARPSHTSQYLCASSGTTGTPGKLFFGSGTQLSVL.

The chain is built from TRBV28 and TRBJ1-1; D is possibly TRBD1 (5 bases). Deletions cut 6 bases from V and 11 bases from J, with 16 bases between. Germline V lookup: CDR1 MDHEN, CDR2 SYDVKM. The CDR3 runs to 12 residues. For the CDR3, the DNA is TGTGCCAGCAGAACCCAGGGCGCGCTGGCTTTCTTT. Translation: CASRTQGALAFF.

The chain combines TRBV9 with TRBJ2-3, with 8 positions matching TRBD2. The V and J ends lost 7 bases and 2 bases, in that order; junction bases with no gene match: 9. Per germline, CDR1 SGDLS and CDR2 YYNGEE. The CDR3 contains 15 residues. The CDR3 here is CASGSGGRFTDTQYF. The CDR3 coding sequence is TGTGCCAGCGGGAGTGGCGGGAGGTTCACAGATACGCAGTATTTT.

This clone was detected a few times. The rearrangement links TRBV7-8 to TRBJ1-3; tentative D call: TRBD1 (5 bases). This CDR3 is built from 13 residues. Germline values: CDR1 SGHVS, CDR2 FQNEAQ. The V end lost 5 bases, the J end lost 4 bases, and 9 bases lay between the germline ends. CDR3: CASSPRTGNTIYF. CDR3 sequence (DNA): TGTGCCAGCAGCCCCAGGACAGGAAACACCATATATTTT. The full variable domain, with the rest looked up from reference TRBV7-8 and TRBJ1-3, is GAGVSQSPRYKVAKRGQDVALRCDPISGHVSLFWYQQALGQGPEFLTYFQNEAQLDKSGLPSDRFFAERPEGSVSTLKIQRTQQEDSAVYLCASSPRTGNTIYFGEGSWLTVV.

The J gene is TRBJ1-4, the V gene TRBV5-4; D call uncertain. In germline, CDR1 is SGHNT, CDR2 YYREEE (reference sequence). Trimming took 0 bases from V and 8 from J, leaving 14 bases between them. The CDR3 is 15 amino acids. The CDR3 protein is CASSLGASEGEKLFF. As DNA, the CDR3 is TGTGCCAGCAGCTTGGGGGCGAGTGAAGGCGAAAAACTGTTTTTT. The full variable domain, with the rest looked up from reference TRBV5-4 and TRBJ1-4, is ETGVTQSPTHLIKTRGQQVTLRCSSQSGHNTVSWYQQALGQGPQFIFQYYREEENGRGNFPPRFSGLQFPNYSSELNVNALELDDSALYLCASSLGASEGEKLFFGSGTQLSVL.

The chain employs TRBV28 and TRBJ2-7; 12 positions agree with TRBD1. V trimming: 2 bases; J trimming: 8 bases; junction bases outside the gene matches: 7. Germline CDR1 and CDR2: MDHEN and SYDVKM. The CDR3 extends over 15 amino acids. CDR3 coding DNA: TGTGCCAGCAGTTTAGCCGGGACAGGGGGCGAAAAGCAGTACGTC. Amino acid sequence: CASSLAGTGGEKQYV.

The chain recombines TRBV7-6 with TRBJ2-3; 12 bases match TRBD2. CDR1 and CDR2 (germline): SGHVS, FNYEAQ. V gave up 4 bases and J gave up 5 bases; unmatched junction bases: 10. The CDR3 is 17 amino acids. The CDR3 nucleotides are TGTGCCAGCAGCTGGTCTAGCGGGGGGGCCAGCTTAGATACGCAGTATTTT. As protein: CASSWSSGGASLDTQYF.

The genes are TRBV28 and TRBJ2-7, with 7 bases lining up with TRBD2. With 6 bases clipped from V and 4 bases from J, the junction kept 9 bases outside the gene matches. Germline V CDR1 and CDR2: MDHEN, SYDVKM. The CDR3 is 14 residues long. In DNA, the CDR3 is TGTGCCAGCAGCGGAGGCGGGAGTAAATACGAGCAGTACGTC. This sequence encodes CASSGGGSKYEQYV.

The gene calls are TRBV27 and TRBJ2-7, with TRBD1 identical over 7 bases. After removal of 6 bases from V and 2 bases from J, the junction contained 7 bases not matched to a gene. The CDR3 runs to 14 residues. The germline gives CDR1 MNHEY, CDR2 SMNVEV (reference sequence). CDR3 sequence reads: CASSRTGNPYEQYF. The CDR3 coding sequence is TGTGCCAGCAGCCGGACAGGTAACCCCTACGAGCAGTACTTC.

The gene calls are TRBV11-3 and TRBJ1-2; unclear D gene. This CDR3 has 14 amino acids. Trimming cost V 1 base and J 5 bases, with 11 bases left between them. CDR1 and CDR2 (germline): SGHNT, YENEEA. CDR3 nucleotide sequence: TGTGCCAGCAGCTTAGGGGCCAGCGGGTATGGCTACACCTTC. It translates to CASSLGASGYGYTF. Variable domain in full (rest from reference TRBV11-3 and TRBJ1-2): EAGVVQSPRYKIIEKKQPVAFWCNPISGHNTLYWYLQNLGQGPELLIRYENEEAVDDSQLPKDRFSAERLKGVDSTLKIQPAELGDSAVYLCASSLGASGYGYTFGSGTRLTVV.

The chain carries TRBV27 and TRBJ2-5, with TRBD2 matching 7 bases. The germline V gene encodes CDR1 MNHEY and CDR2 SMNVEV (reference sequence). The CDR3 loop spans 13 amino acids. The ends lost 4 bases at V and 5 bases at J; junction bases unmatched: 4. CDR3: CASSSGGRETQYF. Here the CDR3 DNA reads TGTGCCAGCAGTTCCGGGGGGAGGGAGACCCAGTACTTC.

The chain recombines TRBV6-6 with TRBJ1-1, with a weak D call TRBD1 (6 bases). From germline, CDR1 is MNHNY and CDR2 SVGAGI (reference sequence). Trimming stripped 6 bases from V and 6 bases from J, with 11 bases between. This CDR3 has 12 residues. Here the CDR3 DNA reads TGTGCCAGCAGCCAAAACAGGGCTGAAGCTTTCTTT. Its protein product is CASSQNRAEAFF.